These T cell receptor beta chains were read from a single sample in a study of blood T cell repertoires in COVID-19. Clones were read by immunoSEQ multiplex PCR, and TCRdb kept only the in-frame ones, dropping some. The table includes 53,000 or so clones, about 86% detected once. The sample consisted of peripheral blood. Receptors originate from a man aged 65-85 years with active COVID-19. Each CDR3 is given with its conserved first and last residue. Each record gives: CDR3 length, V gene, clone size, J gene, D gene, CDR3 protein, CDR3 DNA. The D gene is left open where the match is weak. Not every row has a clone size; where given, it reads once, few, many or a size class.

CDR3 length: 14; V gene: TRBV5-4; clone size: NA; J gene: TRBJ1-6; D gene: TRBD1; CDR3 protein: CASSTGQEYSPLHF; CDR3 DNA: TGTGCCAGCAGCACGGGACAGGAATATTCACCCCTCCACTTT
CDR3 length: 14; V gene: TRBV3-1/TRBV3-2; clone size: NA; J gene: TRBJ1-2; D gene: NA; CDR3 protein: CASSQGPAGYGYTF; CDR3 DNA: TGTGCCAGCAGCCAAGGCCCAGCGGGCTATGGCTACACCTTC
CDR3 length: 12; V gene: TRBV18; clone size: few; J gene: TRBJ2-7; D gene: NA; CDR3 protein: CASSPGSYEQYF; CDR3 DNA: TGTGCCAGCTCACCCGGCTCCTACGAGCAGTACTTC
CDR3 length: 15; V gene: TRBV2; clone size: few; J gene: TRBJ1-5; D gene: NA; CDR3 protein: CASSEAGAERQPQHF; CDR3 DNA: TGTGCCAGCAGTGAAGCAGGGGCGGAGAGACAGCCCCAGCATTTT
CDR3 length: 15; V gene: TRBV9; clone size: NA; J gene: TRBJ2-3; D gene: TRBD2; CDR3 protein: CASSVGTREEDTQYF; CDR3 DNA: TGTGCCAGCAGCGTAGGGACTCGGGAGGAAGATACGCAGTATTTT
CDR3 length: 13; V gene: TRBV7-2; clone size: once; J gene: TRBJ2-5; D gene: NA; CDR3 protein: CASRAGIEETQYF; CDR3 DNA: TGTGCCAGCAGGGCGGGAATCGAAGAGACCCAGTACTTC
CDR3 length: 16; V gene: TRBV11-1; clone size: NA; J gene: TRBJ2-6; D gene: TRBD2; CDR3 protein: CASSLAREDGANVLTF; CDR3 DNA: TGTGCCAGCAGCTTAGCGCGGGAGGATGGGGCCAACGTCCTGACTTTC
CDR3 length: 14; V gene: TRBV7-2; clone size: NA; J gene: TRBJ2-7; D gene: TRBD1; CDR3 protein: CASSRTGSSYEQYF; CDR3 DNA: TGTGCCAGCAGTCGGACAGGGAGCTCCTACGAGCAGTACTTC
CDR3 length: 13; V gene: TRBV7-2; clone size: NA; J gene: TRBJ1-3; D gene: NA; CDR3 protein: CASSLLTGNTIYF; CDR3 DNA: TGTGCCAGCAGCTTATTAACTGGAAACACCATATATTTT
CDR3 length: 16; V gene: TRBV4-2; clone size: NA; J gene: TRBJ2-3; D gene: NA; CDR3 protein: CASSQTGGGGTDTQYF; CDR3 DNA: TGTGCCAGCAGCCAAACAGGTGGTGGAGGCACAGATACGCAGTATTTT